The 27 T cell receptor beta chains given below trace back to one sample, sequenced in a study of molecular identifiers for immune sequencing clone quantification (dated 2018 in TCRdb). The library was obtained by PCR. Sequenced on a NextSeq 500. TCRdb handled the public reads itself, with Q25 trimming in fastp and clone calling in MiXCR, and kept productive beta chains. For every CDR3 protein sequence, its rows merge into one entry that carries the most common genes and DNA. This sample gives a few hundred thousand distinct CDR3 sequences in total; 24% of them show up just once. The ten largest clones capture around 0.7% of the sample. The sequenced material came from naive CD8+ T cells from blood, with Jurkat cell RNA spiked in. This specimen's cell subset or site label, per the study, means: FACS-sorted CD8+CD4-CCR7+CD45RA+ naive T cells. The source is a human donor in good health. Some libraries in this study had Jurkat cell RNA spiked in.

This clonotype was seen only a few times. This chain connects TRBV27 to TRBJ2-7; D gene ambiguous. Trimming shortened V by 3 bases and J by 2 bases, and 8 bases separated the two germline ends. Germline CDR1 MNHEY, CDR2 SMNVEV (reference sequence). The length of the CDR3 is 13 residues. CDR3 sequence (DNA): TGTGCCAGCAGTTTCCAACAAACCTACGAGCAGTACTTC. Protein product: CASSFQQTYEQYF.

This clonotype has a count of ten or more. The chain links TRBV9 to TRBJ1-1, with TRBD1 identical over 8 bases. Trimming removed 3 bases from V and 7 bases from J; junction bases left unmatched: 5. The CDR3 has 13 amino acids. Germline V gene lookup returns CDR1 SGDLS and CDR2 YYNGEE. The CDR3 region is CASSETGGSEAFF. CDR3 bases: TGTGCCAGCAGCGAAACAGGGGGTAGTGAAGCTTTCTTT.

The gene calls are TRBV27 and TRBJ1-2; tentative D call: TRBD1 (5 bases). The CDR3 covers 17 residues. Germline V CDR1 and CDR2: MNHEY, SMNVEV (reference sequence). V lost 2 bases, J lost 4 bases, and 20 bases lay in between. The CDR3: CASSLKGPGRVSYGYTF. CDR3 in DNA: TGTGCCAGCAGTTTAAAGGGCCCAGGGCGGGTTAGCTATGGCTACACCTTC.

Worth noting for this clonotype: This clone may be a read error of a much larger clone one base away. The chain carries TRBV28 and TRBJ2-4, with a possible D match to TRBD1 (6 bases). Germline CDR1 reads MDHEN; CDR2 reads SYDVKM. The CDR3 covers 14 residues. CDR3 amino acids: CAGSLHRVRDIQYF. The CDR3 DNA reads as TGTGCCGGCAGTTTACACAGGGTTCGTGACATTCAGTACTTC. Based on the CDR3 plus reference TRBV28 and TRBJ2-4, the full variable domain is DVKVTQSSRYLVKRTGEKVFLECVQDMDHENMFWYRQDPGLGLRLIYFSYDVKMKEKGDIPEGYSVSREKKERFSLILESASTNQTSMYLCAGSLHRVRDIQYFGAGTRLSVL.

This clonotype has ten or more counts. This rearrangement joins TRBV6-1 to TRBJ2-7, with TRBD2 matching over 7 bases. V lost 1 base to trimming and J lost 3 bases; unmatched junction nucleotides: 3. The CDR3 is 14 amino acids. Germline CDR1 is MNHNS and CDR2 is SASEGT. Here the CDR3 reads CASSEVAGVYEQYF. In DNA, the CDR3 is TGTGCCAGCAGTGAAGTAGCGGGTGTCTACGAGCAGTACTTC.

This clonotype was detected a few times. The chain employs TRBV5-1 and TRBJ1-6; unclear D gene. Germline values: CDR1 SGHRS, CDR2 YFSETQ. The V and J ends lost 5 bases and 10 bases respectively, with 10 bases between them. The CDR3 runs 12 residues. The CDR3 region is CASREAQSPLHF. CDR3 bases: TGCGCCAGCAGGGAGGCTCAATCACCCCTCCACTTT.

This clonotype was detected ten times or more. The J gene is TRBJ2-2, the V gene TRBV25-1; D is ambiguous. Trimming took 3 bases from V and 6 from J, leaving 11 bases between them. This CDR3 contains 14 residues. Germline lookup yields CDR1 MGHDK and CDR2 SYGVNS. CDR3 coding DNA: TGTGCCAGCAGTGATTCAAATGCGGCCGGGGAGCTGTTTTTT. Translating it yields CASSDSNAAGELFF.

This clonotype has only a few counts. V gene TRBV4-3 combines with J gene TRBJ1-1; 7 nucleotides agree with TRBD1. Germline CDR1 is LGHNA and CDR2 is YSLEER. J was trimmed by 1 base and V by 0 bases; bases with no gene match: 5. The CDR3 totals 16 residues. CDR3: CASSQERGLSNTEAFF. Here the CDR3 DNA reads TGCGCCAGCAGCCAAGAAAGGGGGCTCTCGAACACTGAAGCTTTCTTT.

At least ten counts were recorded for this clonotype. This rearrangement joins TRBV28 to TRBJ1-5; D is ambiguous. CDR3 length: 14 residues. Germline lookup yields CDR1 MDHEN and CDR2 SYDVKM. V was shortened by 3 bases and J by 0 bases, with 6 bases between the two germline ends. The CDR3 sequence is CASSFENSNQPQHF. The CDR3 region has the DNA TGTGCCAGCAGTTTCGAGAATAGCAATCAGCCCCAGCATTTT.

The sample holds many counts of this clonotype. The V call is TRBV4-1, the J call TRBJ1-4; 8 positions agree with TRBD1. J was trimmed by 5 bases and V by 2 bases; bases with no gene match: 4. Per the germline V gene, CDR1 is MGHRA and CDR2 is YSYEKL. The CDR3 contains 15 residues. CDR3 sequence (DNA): TGCGCCAGCAGCCAACCCACAGGGGGAAATGAAAAACTGTTTTTT. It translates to CASSQPTGGNEKLFF.

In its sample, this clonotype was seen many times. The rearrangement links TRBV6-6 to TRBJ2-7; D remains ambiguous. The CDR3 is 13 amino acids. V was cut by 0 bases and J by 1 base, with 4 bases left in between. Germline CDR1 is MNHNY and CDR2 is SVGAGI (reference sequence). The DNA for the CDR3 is TGTGCCAGCAGTTACTCATGGTCCTACGAGCAGTACTTC. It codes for CASSYSWSYEQYF.

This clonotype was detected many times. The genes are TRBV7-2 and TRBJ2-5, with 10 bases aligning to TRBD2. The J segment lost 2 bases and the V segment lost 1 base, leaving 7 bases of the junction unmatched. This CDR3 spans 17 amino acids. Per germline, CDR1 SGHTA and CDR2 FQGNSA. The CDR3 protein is CASSLGLGLAAQETQYF. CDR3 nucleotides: TGTGCCAGCAGCTTAGGTCTCGGACTAGCGGCGCAAGAGACCCAGTACTTC.

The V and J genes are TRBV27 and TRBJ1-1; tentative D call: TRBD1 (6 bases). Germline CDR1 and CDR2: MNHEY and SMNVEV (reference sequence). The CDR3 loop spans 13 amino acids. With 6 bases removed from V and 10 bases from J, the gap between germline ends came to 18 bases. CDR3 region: CASSLGAGGGAFF. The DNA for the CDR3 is TGTGCCAGCAGCCTTGGAGCTGGAGGGGGAGCTTTCTTT.

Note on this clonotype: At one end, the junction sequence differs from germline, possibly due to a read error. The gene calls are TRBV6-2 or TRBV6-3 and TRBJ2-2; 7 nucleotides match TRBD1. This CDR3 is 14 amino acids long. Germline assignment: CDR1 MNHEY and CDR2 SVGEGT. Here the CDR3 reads CASSYVQGTGEQFF. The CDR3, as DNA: TGTGCCAGCAGCTACGTACAGGGGACCGGGGAGCAGTTTTTT.

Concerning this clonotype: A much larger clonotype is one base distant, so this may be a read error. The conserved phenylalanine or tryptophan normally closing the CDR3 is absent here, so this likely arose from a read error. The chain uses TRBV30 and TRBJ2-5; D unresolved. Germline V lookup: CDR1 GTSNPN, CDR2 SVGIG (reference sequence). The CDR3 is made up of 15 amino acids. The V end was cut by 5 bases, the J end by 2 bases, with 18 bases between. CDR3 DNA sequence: TGTGCCTGGCGACCTGGATATTTAGGGCAAGAGACCCAGTACCTC. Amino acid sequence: CAWRPGYLGQETQYL.

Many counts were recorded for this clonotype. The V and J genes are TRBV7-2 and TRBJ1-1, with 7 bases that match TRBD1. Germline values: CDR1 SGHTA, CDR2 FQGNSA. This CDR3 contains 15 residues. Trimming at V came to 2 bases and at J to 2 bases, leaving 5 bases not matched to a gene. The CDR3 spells CASSLPTGFNTEAFF. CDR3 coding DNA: TGTGCCAGCAGCTTACCGACAGGGTTTAACACTGAAGCTTTCTTT.

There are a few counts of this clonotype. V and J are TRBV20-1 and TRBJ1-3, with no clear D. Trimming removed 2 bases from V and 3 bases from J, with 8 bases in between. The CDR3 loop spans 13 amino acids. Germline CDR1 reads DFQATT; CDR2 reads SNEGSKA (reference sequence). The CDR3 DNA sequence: TGCAGTGCTAGAAGTCCCCTTGGAAACACCATATATTTT. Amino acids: CSARSPLGNTIYF.

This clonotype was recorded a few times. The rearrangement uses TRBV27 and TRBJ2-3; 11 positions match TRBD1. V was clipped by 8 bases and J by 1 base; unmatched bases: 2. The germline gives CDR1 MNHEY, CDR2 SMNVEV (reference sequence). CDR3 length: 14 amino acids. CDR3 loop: CASGTGGGTDTQYF. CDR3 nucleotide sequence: TGTGCCAGCGGGACAGGGGGTGGCACAGATACGCAGTATTTT.

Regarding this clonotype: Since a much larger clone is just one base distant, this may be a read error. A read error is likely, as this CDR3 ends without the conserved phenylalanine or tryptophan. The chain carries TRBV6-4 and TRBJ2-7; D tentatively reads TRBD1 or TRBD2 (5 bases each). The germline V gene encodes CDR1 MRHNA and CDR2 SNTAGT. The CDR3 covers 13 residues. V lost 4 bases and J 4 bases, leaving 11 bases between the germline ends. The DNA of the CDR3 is TGTGCCAGCAGTGCCGGGGCAGGTTACGAGCAGTACTCC. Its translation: CASSAGAGYEQYS.

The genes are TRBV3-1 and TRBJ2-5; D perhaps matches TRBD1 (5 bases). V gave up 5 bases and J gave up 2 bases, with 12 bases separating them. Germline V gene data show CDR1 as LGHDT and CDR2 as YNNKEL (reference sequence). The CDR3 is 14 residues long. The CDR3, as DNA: TGTGCCAGCAGCGTACAGGAGAATCAAGAGACCCAGTACTTC. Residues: CASSVQENQETQYF.

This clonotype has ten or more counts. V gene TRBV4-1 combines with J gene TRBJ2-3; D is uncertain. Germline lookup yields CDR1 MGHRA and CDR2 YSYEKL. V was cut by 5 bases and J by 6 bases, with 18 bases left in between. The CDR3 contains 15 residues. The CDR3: CASSAIFPQEDTQYF. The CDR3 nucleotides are TGCGCCAGCAGCGCAATCTTTCCGCAGGAGGATACGCAGTATTTT.

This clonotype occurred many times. CDR3 nucleotides: TGCGCCAGCAGCCAAGAATCAGGGTACAATCAGCCCCAGCATTTT. Protein sequence: CASSQESGYNQPQHF. The chain has TRBV4-1 and TRBJ1-5; possible D gene TRBD1, 5 bases. CDR1 and CDR2 from the germline V gene are MGHRA and YSYEKL. V lost 0 bases and J 3 bases, leaving 9 bases between the germline ends. This CDR3 is built from 15 residues.

This CDR3 is CASSLGLPTEAFF. The CDR3 nucleotides are TGTGCCAGCAGCTTAGGTCTTCCCACTGAAGCTTTCTTT. This chain connects TRBV11-2 to TRBJ1-1; D ambiguous. CDR3 length: 13 residues. V was trimmed by 1 base and J by 4 bases, leaving 7 bases between them. Per germline, CDR1 SGHAT and CDR2 FQNNGV.

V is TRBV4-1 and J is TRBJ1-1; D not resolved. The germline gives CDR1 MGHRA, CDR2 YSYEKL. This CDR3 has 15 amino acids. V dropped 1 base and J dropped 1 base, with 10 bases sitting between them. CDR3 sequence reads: CASSQVGRENTEAFF. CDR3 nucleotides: TGCGCCAGCAGCCAAGTCGGCAGAGAGAACACTGAAGCTTTCTTT.

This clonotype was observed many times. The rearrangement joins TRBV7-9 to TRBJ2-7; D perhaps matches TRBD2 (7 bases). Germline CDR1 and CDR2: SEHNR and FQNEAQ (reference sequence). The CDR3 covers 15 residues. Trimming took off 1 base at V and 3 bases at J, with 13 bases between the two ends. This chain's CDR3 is CASSLGRGGHYEQYF. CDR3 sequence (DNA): TGTGCCAGCAGCTTAGGGAGGGGGGGCCACTACGAGCAGTACTTC.

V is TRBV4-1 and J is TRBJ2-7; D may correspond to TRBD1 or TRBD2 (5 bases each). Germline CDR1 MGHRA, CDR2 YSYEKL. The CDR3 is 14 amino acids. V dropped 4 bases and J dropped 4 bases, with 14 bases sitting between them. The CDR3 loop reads CASSLGTQLYEQYF. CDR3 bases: TGCGCCAGCAGCCTAGGGACCCAGTTGTACGAGCAGTACTTC.

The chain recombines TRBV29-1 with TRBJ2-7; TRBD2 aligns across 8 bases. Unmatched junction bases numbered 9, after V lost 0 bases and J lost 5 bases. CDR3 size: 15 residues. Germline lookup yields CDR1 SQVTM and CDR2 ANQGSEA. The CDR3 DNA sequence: TGCAGCGTTGAAGATGGGCTAGCGGGTATCAACGAGCAGTACTTC. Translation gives CSVEDGLAGINEQYF.